This T cell receptor (beta chain) was recovered during a study of CD4 T cells in relation to SARS-CoV-2 and coronaviruses. TCRdb's table, derived via immunoSEQ multiplex PCR, lists solely in-frame clones and lacks some. The profile shows about 15,000 clones, approximately 78% of them singletons. This CDR3 contains 15 residues. Between the trimmed V and J ends, which lost 1 base and 5 bases, there was a span of 15 bases. CDR1 and CDR2 from the germline V gene are SEHNR and FQNEAQ (reference sequence). Before the COVID-19 pandemic, during about 2010-2018, CD4+ T cells were taken from unexposed donors. After 10 to 11 days of culture, CD4+ T cells were isolated. Each well had a few million PBMCs in approximately 5.2% human AB serum with IL-2. This clone was seen once. Its antigen is unidentified.

The clonotype comes from a human donor in good health. The genes are TRBV7-9 and TRBJ2-7; D not certain. The sequenced sample was CD4+ T cells from PBMCs, cultured in vitro. The CDR3 reads CASSLDVGRGDEQYF. CDR3 coding DNA: TGTGCCAGCAGCTTAGATGTGGGTCGAGGAGACGAGCAGTACTTC.